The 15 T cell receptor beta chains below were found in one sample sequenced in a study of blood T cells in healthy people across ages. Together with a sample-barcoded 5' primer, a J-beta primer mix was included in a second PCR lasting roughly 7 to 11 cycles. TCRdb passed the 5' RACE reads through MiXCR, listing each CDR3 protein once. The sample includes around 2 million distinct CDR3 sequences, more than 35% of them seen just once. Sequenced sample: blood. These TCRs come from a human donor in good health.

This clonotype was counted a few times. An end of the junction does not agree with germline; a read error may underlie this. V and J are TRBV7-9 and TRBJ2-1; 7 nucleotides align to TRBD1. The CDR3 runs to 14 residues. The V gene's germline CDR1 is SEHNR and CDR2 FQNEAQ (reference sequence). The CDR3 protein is CVSSLEGTDNEQFF. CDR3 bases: TGTGTCAGCAGCTTAGAAGGGACAGACAATGAGCAGTTCTTC. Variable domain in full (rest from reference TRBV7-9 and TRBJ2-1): DTGVSQNPRHKITKRGQNVTFRCDPISEHNRLYWYRQTLGQGPEFLTYFQNEAQLEKSRLLSDRFSAERPKGSFSTLEIQRTEQGDSAMYLCVSSLEGTDNEQFFGPGTRLTVL.

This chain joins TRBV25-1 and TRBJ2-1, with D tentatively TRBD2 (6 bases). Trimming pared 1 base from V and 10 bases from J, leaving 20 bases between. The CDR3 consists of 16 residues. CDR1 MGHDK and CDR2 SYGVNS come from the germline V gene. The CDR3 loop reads CASSEFFMDYKEEQFF. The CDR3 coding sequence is TGTGCCAGCAGTGAATTTTTTATGGACTACAAGGAGGAGCAGTTCTTC.

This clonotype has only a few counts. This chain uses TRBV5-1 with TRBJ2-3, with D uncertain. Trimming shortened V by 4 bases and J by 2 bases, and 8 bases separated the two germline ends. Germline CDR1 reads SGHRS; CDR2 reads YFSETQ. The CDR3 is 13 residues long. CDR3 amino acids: CASSAGPTDTQYF. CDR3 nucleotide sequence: TGCGCCAGCAGCGCCGGCCCCACAGATACGCAGTATTTT.

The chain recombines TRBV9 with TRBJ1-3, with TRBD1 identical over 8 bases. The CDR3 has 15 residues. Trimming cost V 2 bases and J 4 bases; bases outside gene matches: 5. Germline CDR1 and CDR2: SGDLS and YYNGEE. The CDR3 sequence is CASSVRTGNGNTIYF. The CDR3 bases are TGTGCCAGCAGCGTTCGGACAGGGAACGGAAACACCATATATTTT.

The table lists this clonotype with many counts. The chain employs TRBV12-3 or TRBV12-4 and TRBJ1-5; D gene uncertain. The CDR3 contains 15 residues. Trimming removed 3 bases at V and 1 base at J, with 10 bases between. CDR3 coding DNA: TGTGCCAGCAGTTTTTCCAGGAGAAGCAATCAGCCCCAGCATTTT. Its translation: CASSFSRRSNQPQHF.

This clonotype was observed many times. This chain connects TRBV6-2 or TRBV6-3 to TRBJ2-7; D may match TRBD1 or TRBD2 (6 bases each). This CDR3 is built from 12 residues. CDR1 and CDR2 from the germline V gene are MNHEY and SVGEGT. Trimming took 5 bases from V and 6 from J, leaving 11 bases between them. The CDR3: CASSPRGGEQYF. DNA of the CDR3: TGTGCCAGCAGTCCCAGGGGAGGCGAGCAGTACTTC.

The CDR3 bases are TGTGCCAGCAGAATTAGGGGTTTTTCGGATACGCAGTATTTT. It codes for CASRIRGFSDTQYF. V usage is TRBV12-3 or TRBV12-4 and J usage is TRBJ2-3; D may be TRBD1 (5 bases). The CDR3 sequence is 14 residues long. Trimming took off 6 bases at V and 6 bases at J, with 16 bases between the two ends.

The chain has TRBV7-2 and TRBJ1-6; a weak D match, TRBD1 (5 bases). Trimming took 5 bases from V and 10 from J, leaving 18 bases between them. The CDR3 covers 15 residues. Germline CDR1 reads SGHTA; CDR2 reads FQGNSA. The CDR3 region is CASSPLTGQISPLHF. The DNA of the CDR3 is TGTGCCAGCAGCCCTTTGACGGGGCAGATCTCACCCCTCCACTTT. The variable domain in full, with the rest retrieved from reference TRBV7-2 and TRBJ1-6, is GAGVSQSPSNKVTEKGKDVELRCDPISGHTALYWYRQSLGQGLEFLIYFQGNSAPDKSGLPSDRFSAERTGGSVSTLTIQRTQQEDSAVYLCASSPLTGQISPLHFGNGTRLTVT.

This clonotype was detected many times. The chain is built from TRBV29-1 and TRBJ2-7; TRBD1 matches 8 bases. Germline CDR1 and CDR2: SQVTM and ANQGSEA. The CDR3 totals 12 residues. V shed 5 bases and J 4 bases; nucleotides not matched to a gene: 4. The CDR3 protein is CSVTDRVYEQYF. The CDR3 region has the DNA TGCAGCGTTACGGACAGGGTATACGAGCAGTACTTC.

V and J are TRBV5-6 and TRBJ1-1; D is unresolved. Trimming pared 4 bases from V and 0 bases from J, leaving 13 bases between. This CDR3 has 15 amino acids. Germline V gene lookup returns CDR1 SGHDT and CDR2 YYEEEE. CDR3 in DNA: TGTGCCAGCAGCCCGGCCGGGGTCCTGAACACTGAAGCTTTCTTT. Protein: CASSPAGVLNTEAFF.

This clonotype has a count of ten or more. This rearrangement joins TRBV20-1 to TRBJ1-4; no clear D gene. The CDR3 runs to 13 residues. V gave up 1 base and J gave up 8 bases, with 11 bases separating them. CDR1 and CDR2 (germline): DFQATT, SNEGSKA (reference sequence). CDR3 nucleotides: TGCAGTGCTAGAGGGCAGTTGGGGGAAAAACTGTTTTTT. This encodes CSARGQLGEKLFF.

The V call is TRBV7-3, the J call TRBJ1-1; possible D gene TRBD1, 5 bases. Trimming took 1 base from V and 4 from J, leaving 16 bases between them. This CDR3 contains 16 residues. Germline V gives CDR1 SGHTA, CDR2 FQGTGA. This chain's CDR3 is CASSLKGRGGPTEAFF. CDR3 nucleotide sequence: TGTGCCAGCAGCTTAAAAGGTCGTGGGGGACCCACTGAAGCTTTCTTT. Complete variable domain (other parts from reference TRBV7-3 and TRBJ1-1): GAGVSQTPSNKVTEKGKYVELRCDPISGHTALYWYRQSLGQGPEFLIYFQGTGAADDSGLPNDRFFAVRPEGSVSTLKIQRTERGDSAVYLCASSLKGRGGPTEAFFGQGTRLTVV.

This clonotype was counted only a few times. CDR3 protein: CASSLPGVDTEAFF. CDR3 in DNA: TGTGCCAGCAGTTTGCCGGGTGTGGACACTGAAGCTTTCTTT. V and J are TRBV12-3 or TRBV12-4 and TRBJ1-1; no clear D gene. This CDR3 spans 14 amino acids. The V end lost 3 bases, the J end lost 3 bases, and 11 bases lay between the germline ends.

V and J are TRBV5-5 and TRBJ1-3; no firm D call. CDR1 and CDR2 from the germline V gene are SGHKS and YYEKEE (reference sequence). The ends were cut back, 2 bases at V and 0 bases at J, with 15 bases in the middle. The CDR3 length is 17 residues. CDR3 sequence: CASSFRALTFSGNTIYF. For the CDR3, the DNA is TGTGCCAGCAGCTTCCGGGCCCTAACATTCTCTGGAAACACCATATATTTT. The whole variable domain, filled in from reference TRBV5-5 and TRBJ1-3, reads DAGVTQSPTHLIKTRGQQVTLRCSPISGHKSVSWYQQVLGQGPQFIFQYYEKEERGRGNFPDRFSARQFPNYSSELNVNALLLGDSALYLCASSFRALTFSGNTIYFGEGSWLTVV.

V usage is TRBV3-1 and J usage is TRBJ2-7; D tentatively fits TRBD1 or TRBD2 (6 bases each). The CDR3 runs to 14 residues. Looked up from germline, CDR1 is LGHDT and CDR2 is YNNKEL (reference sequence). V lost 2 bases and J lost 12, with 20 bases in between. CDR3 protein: CASSQSLPGGRRYF. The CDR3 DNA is TGTGCCAGCAGCCAATCCTTGCCCGGGGGCAGGAGGTACTTC.